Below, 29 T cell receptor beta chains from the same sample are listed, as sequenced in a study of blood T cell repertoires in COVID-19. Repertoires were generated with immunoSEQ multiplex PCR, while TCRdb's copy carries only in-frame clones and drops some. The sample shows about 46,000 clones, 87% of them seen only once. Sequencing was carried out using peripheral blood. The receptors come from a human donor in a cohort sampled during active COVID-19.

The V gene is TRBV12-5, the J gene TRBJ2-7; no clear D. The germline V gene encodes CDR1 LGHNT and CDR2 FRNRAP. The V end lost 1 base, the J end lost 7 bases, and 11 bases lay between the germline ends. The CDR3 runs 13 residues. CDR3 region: CASGLGASIEQYF. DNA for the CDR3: TGTGCTAGTGGTTTGGGAGCTTCAATAGAGCAGTACTTC.

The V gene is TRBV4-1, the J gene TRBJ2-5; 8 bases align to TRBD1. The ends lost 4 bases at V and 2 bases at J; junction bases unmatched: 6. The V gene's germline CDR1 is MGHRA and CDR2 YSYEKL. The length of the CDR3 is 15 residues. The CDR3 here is CASSLGQGGQETQYF. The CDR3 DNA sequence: TGCGCCAGCAGCCTAGGACAGGGTGGACAAGAGACCCAGTACTTC.

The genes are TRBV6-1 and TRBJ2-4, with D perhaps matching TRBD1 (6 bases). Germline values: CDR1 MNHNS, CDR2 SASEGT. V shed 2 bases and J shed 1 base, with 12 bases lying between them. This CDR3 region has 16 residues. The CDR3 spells CASSERAGAAKNIQYF. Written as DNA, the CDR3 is TGTGCCAGCAGTGAAAGGGCAGGGGCGGCCAAAAACATTCAGTACTTC.

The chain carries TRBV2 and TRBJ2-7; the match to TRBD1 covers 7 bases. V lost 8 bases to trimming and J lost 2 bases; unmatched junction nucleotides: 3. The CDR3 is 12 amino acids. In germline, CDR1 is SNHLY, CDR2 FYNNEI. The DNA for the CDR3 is TGTGCCAGCGAGGGGGCGGCCTACGAGCAGTACTTC. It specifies CASEGAAYEQYF.

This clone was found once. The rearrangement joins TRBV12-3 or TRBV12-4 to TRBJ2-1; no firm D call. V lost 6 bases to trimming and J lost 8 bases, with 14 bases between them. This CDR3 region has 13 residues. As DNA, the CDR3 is TGTGCCAGCAGAACCCCGGTCGTCGATGAGCAGTTCTTC. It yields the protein CASRTPVVDEQFF.

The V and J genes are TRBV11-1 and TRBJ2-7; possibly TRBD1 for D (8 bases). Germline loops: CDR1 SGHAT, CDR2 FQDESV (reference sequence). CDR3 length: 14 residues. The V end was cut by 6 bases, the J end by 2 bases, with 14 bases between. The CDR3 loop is CASRRTGTTYEQYF. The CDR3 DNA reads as TGTGCCAGCAGGCGGACAGGGACTACCTACGAGCAGTACTTC. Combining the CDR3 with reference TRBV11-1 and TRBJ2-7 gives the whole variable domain EAEVAQSPRYKITEKSQAVAFWCDPISGHATLYWYRQILGQGPELLVQFQDESVVDDSQLPKDRFSAERLKGVDSTLKIQPAELGDSAMYLCASRRTGTTYEQYFGPGTRLTVT.

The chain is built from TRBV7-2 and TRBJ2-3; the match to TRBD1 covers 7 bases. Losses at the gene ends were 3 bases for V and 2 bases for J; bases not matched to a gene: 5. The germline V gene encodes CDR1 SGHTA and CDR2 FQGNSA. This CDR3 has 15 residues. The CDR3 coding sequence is TGTGCCAGCAGCTTCCAGACAGGGAACACAGATACGCAGTATTTT. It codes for CASSFQTGNTDTQYF.

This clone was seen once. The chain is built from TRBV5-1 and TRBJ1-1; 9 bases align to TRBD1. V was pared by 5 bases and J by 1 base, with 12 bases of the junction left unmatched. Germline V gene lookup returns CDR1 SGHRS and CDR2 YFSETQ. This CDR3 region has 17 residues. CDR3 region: CASRLLDRGLKNTEAFF. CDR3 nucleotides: TGCGCCAGCAGGTTACTCGACAGGGGGTTAAAGAACACTGAAGCTTTCTTT.

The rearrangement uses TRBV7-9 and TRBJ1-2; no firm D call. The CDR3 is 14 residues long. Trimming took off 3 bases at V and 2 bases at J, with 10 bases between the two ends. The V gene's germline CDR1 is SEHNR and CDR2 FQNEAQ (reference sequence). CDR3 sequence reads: CASSFSGMNYGYTF. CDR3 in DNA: TGTGCCAGCAGCTTTTCGGGAATGAACTATGGCTACACCTTC.

The CDR3 loop is CASLLLAGPNTGELFF. The CDR3 DNA sequence: TGTGCCAGCCTACTCCTAGCGGGCCCGAACACCGGGGAGCTGTTTTTT. The chain uses TRBV7-9 and TRBJ2-2; 8 nucleotides align to TRBD2. The CDR3 spans 16 residues. Germline V gene lookup returns CDR1 SEHNR and CDR2 FQNEAQ (reference sequence). The ends lost 8 bases at V and 0 bases at J; junction bases unmatched: 8.

DNA of the CDR3: TGTGCCAGCAGCCCCGGACAGGGCCCTCCTAACTATGGCTACACCTTC. Residues: CASSPGQGPPNYGYTF. J is TRBJ1-2 and V is TRBV14, with TRBD1 matching over 8 bases. The CDR3 runs 16 residues. V was clipped by 4 bases and J by 0 bases; unmatched bases: 7. Germline V CDR1 and CDR2: SGHDN, FVKESK.

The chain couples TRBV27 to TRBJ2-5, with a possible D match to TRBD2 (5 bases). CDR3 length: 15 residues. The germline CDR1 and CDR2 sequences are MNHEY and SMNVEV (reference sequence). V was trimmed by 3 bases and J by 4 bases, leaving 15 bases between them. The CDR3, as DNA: TGTGCCAGCAGTTTCTCAGGATCGGGATCAGAGACCCAGTACTTC. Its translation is CASSFSGSGSETQYF.

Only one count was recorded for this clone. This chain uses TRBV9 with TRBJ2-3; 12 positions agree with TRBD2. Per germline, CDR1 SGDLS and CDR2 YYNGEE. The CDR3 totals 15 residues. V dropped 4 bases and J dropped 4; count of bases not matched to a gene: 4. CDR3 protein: CASSPGTSGPDTQYF. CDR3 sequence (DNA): TGTGCCAGCAGCCCCGGGACTAGCGGGCCAGATACGCAGTATTTT.

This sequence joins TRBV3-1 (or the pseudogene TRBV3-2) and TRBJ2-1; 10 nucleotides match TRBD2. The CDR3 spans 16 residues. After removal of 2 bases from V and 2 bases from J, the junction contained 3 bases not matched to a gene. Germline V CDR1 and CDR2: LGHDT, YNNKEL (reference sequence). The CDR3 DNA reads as TGTGCCAGCAGCCAACAGACTAGCGGGCCCTACAATGAGCAGTTCTTC. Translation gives CASSQQTSGPYNEQFF.

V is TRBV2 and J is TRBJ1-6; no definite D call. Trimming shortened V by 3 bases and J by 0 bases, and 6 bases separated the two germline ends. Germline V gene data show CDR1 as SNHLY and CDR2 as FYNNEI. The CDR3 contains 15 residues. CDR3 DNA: TGTGCCAGCAGTGATCCCAGCTCCTATAATTCACCCCTCCACTTT. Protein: CASSDPSSYNSPLHF.

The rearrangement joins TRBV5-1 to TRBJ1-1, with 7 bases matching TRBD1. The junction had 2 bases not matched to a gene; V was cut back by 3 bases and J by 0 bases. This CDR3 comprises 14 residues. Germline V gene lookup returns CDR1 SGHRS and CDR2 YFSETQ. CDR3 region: CASSWTGMNTEAFF. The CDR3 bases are TGCGCCAGCAGCTGGACAGGAATGAACACTGAAGCTTTCTTT. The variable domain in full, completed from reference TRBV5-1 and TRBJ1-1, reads KAGVTQTPRYLIKTRGQQVTLSCSPISGHRSVSWYQQTPGQGLQFLFEYFSETQRNKGNFPGRFSGRQFSNSRSEMNVSTLELGDSALYLCASSWTGMNTEAFFGQGTRLTVV.

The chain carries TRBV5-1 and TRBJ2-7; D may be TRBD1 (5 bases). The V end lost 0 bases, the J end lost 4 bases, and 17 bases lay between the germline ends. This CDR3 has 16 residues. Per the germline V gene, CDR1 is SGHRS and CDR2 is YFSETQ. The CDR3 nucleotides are TGCGCCAGCAGCTTGGCAGGTCAGGACACAATGTACGAGCAGTACTTC. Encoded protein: CASSLAGQDTMYEQYF. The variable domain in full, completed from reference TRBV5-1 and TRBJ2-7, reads KAGVTQTPRYLIKTRGQQVTLSCSPISGHRSVSWYQQTPGQGLQFLFEYFSETQRNKGNFPGRFSGRQFSNSRSEMNVSTLELGDSALYLCASSLAGQDTMYEQYFGPGTRLTVT.

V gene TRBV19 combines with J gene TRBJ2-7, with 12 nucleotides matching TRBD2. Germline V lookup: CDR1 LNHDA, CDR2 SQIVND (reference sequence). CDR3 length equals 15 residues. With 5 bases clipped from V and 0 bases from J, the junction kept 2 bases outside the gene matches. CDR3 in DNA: TGTGCCAGTAGTGCACTAGCGGGGGGCTCCTACGAGCAGTACTTC. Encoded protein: CASSALAGGSYEQYF.

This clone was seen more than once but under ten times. DNA for the CDR3: TGTGCCAGCAGCTTAGGTAACGAGCAGTACTTC. This codes for CASSLGNEQYF. The rearrangement links TRBV7-8 to TRBJ2-7; no firm D call. V shed 1 base and J shed 5 bases, with 3 bases lying between them. Per germline, CDR1 SGHVS and CDR2 FQNEAQ. The CDR3 runs to 11 residues.

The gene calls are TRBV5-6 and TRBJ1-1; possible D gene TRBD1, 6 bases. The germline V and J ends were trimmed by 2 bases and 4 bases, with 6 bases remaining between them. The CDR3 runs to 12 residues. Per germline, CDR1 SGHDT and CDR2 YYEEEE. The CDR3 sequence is CASSLQGTEAFF. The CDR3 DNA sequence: TGTGCCAGCAGCTTACAGGGCACTGAAGCTTTCTTT.

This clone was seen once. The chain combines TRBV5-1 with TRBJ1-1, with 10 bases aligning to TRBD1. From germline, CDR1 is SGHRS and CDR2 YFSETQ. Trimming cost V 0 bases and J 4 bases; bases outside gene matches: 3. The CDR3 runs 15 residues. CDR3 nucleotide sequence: TGCGCCAGCAGCTTGGGACAGGGGGCGTTCACTGAAGCTTTCTTT. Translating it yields CASSLGQGAFTEAFF. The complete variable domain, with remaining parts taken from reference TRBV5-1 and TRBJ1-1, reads KAGVTQTPRYLIKTRGQQVTLSCSPISGHRSVSWYQQTPGQGLQFLFEYFSETQRNKGNFPGRFSGRQFSNSRSEMNVSTLELGDSALYLCASSLGQGAFTEAFFGQGTRLTVV.

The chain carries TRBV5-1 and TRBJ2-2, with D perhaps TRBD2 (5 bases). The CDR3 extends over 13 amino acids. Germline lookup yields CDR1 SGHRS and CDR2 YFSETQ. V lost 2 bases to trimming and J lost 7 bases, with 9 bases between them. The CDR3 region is CASSFQAGGELFF. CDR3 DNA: TGCGCCAGCAGCTTTCAGGCGGGCGGGGAGCTGTTTTTT. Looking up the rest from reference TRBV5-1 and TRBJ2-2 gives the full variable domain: KAGVTQTPRYLIKTRGQQVTLSCSPISGHRSVSWYQQTPGQGLQFLFEYFSETQRNKGNFPGRFSGRQFSNSRSEMNVSTLELGDSALYLCASSFQAGGELFFGEGSRLTVL.

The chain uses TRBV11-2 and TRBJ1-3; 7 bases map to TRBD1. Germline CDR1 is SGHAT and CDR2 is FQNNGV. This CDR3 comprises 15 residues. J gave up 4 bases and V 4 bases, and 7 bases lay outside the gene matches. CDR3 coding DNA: TGTGCCAGCAGCTCCCAGACAGGGTGGGGAAACACCATATATTTT. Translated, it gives CASSSQTGWGNTIYF. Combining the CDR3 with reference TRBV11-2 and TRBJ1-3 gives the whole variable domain EAGVAQSPRYKIIEKRQSVAFWCNPISGHATLYWYQQILGQGPKLLIQFQNNGVVDDSQLPKDRFSAERLKGVDSTLKIQPAKLEDSAVYLCASSSQTGWGNTIYFGEGSWLTVV.

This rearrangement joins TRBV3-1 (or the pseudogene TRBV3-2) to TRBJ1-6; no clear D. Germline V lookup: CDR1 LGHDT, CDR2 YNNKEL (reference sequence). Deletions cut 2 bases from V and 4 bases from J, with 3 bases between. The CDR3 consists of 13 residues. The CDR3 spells CASSQQYNSPLHF. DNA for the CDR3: TGTGCCAGCAGCCAACAGTATAATTCACCCCTCCACTTT.

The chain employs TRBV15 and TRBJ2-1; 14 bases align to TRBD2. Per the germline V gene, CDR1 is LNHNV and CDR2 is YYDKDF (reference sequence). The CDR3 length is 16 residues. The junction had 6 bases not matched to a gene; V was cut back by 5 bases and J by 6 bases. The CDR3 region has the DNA TGTGCCACCAGCGTACCGGGACTAGCGGGAGTCAATGAGCAGTTCTTC. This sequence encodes CATSVPGLAGVNEQFF.

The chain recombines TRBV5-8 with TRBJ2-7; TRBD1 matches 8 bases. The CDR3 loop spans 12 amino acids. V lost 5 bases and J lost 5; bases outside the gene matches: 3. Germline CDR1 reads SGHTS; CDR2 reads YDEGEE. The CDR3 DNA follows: TGTGCCAGCAGAAACAGGGGGGACGAGCAGTACTTC. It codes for CASRNRGDEQYF.

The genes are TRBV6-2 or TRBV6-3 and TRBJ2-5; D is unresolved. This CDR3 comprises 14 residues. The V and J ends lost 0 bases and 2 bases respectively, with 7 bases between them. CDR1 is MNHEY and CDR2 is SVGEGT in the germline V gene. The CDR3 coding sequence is TGTGCCAGCAGTTACTCTGTACGGCAAGAGACCCAGTACTTC. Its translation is CASSYSVRQETQYF.

DNA of the CDR3: TGTGCCAGCAGTTACTCGATACAGGGGGTAAAAGAGACCCAGTACTTC. Encoded protein: CASSYSIQGVKETQYF. This rearrangement joins TRBV6-5 to TRBJ2-5, with 8 bases lining up with TRBD1. Trimming at V came to 0 bases and at J to 3 bases, leaving 6 bases not matched to a gene. The CDR3 totals 16 residues. CDR1 and CDR2 from the germline V gene are MNHEY and SVGAGI.

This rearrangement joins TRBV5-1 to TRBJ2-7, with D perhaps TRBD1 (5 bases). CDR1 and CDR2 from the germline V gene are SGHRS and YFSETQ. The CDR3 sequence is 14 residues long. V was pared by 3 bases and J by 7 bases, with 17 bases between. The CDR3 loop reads CASSWGWGGYEQYF. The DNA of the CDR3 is TGCGCCAGCAGCTGGGGCTGGGGCGGATATGAGCAGTACTTC.